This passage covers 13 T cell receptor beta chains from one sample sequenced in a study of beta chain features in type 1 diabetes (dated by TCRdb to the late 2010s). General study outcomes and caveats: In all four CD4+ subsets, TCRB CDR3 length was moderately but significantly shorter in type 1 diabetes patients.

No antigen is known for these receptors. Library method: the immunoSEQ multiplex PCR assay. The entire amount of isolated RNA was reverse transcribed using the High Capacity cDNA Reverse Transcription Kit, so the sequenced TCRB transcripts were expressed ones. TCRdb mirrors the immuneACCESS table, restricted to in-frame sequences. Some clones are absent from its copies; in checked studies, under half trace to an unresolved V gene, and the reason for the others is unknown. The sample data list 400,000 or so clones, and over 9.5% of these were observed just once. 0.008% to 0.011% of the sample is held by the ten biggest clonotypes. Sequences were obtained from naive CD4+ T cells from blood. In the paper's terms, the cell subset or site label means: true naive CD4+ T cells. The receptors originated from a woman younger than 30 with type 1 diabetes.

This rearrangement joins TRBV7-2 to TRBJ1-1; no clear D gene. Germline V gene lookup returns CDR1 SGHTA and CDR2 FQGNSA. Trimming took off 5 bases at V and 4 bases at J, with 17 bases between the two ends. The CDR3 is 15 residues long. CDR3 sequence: CASSPVEGRLTEAFF. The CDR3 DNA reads TGTGCCAGCAGCCCCGTGGAAGGGAGGCTCACTGAAGCTTTCTTT.

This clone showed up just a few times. The CDR3 is CASSSDSNRQPQHF. The CDR3 DNA reads as TGTGCCAGCAGTTCGGACTCTAACCGACAGCCCCAGCATTTT. V and J are TRBV7-2 and TRBJ1-5; no definite D call. With 6 bases removed from V and 7 bases from J, the gap between germline ends came to 16 bases. The germline CDR1 and CDR2 sequences are SGHTA and FQGNSA. The CDR3 spans 14 residues.

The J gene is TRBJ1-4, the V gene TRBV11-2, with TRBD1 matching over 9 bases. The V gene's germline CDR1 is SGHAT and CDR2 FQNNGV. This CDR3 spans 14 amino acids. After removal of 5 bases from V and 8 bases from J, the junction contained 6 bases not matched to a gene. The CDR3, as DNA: TGTGCCAGCAGCGCGGGACAGGGACACGAAAAACTGTTTTTT. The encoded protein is CASSAGQGHEKLFF.

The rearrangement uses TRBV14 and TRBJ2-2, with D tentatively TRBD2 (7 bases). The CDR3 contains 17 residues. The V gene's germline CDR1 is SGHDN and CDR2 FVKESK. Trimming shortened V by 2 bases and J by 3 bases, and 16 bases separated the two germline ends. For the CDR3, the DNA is TGTGCCAGCAGCCAATCGGGGGGCGGTTTCTACACCGGGGAGCTGTTTTTT. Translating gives CASSQSGGGFYTGELFF.

The CDR3 is CASSSGQYTGELFF. The CDR3 DNA follows: TGTGCCAGCAGCTCGGGACAGTACACCGGGGAGCTGTTTTTT. The chain uses TRBV7-9 and TRBJ2-2; TRBD1 matches at 7 bases. Germline values: CDR1 SEHNR, CDR2 FQNEAQ (reference sequence). The CDR3 has 14 amino acids. The J segment lost 3 bases and the V segment lost 4 bases, leaving 2 bases of the junction unmatched.

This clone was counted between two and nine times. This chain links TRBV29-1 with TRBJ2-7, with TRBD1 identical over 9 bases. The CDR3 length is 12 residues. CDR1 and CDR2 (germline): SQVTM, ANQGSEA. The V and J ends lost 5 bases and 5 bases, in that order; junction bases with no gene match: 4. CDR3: CSVSQGANEQYF. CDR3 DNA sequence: TGCAGCGTTTCACAGGGGGCCAACGAGCAGTACTTC.

The CDR3 sequence: CASSVETQYF. The DNA for the CDR3 is TGTGCCAGCAGCGTGGAGACCCAGTACTTC. The chain employs TRBV6-8 and TRBJ2-5; the D is unclear. From germline, CDR1 is MNHGY and CDR2 SAAAGT. This CDR3 has 10 residues. Trimming pared 6 bases from V and 5 bases from J, leaving 4 bases between.

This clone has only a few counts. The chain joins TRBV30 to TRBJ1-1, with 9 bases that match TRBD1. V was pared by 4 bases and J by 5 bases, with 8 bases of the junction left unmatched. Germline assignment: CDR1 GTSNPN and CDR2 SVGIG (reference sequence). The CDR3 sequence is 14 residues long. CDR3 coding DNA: TGTGCCTGGAACCCCGACAGGGGGGGAACTGAAGCTTTCTTT. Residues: CAWNPDRGGTEAFF.

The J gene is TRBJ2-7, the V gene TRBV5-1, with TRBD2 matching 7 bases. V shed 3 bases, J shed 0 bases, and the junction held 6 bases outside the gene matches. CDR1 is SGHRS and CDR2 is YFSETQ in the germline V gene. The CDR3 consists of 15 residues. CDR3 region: CASSWQAGPSYEQYF. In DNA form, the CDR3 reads TGCGCCAGCAGCTGGCAAGCGGGACCCTCCTACGAGCAGTACTTC.

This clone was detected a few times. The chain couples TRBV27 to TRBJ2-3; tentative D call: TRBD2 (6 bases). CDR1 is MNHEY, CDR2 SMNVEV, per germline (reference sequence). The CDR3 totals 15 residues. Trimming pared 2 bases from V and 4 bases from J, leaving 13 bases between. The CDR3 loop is CASSLRAAGPDTQYF. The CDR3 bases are TGTGCCAGCAGTTTACGGGCGGCGGGGCCAGATACGCAGTATTTT.

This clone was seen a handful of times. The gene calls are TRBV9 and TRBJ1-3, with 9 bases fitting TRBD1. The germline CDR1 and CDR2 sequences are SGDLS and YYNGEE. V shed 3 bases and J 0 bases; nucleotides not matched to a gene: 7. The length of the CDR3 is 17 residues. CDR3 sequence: CASSEGQGLNSGNTIYF. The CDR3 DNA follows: TGTGCCAGCAGCGAGGGACAGGGACTAAACTCTGGAAACACCATATATTTT.

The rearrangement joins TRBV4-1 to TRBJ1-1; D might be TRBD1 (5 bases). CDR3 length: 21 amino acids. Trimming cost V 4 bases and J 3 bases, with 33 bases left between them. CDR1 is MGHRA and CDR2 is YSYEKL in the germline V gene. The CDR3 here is CASSPDPGEWGKRSWDTEAFF. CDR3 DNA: TGCGCCAGCAGCCCCGACCCGGGGGAGTGGGGGAAGAGGTCGTGGGACACTGAAGCTTTCTTT.

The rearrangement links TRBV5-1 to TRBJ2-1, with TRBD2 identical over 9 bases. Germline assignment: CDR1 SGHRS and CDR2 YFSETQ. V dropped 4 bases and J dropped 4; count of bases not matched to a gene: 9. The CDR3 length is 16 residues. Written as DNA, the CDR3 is TGCGCCAGCAGCCCATTACCGCGGGGGGGGTACAATGAGCAGTTCTTC. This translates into CASSPLPRGGYNEQFF.